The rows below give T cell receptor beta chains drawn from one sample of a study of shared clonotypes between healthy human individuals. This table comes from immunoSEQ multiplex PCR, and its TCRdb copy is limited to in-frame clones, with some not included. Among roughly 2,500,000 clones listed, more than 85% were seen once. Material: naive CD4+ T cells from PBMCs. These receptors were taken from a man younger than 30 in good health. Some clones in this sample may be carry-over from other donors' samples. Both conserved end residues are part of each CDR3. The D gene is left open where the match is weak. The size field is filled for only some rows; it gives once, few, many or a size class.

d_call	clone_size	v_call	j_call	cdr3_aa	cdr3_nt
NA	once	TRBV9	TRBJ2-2	CASSVTPLTGELFF	TGTGCCAGCAGCGTAACCCCTCTGACCGGGGAGCTGTTTTTT
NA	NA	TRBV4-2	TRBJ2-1	CASSQRSLGRSSYNEQFF	TGTGCCAGCAGCCAAAGATCTCTGGGGCGAAGCTCCTACAATGAGCAGTTCTTC
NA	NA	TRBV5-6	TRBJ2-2	CASSLGRASGELFF	TGTGCCAGCAGCTTGGGCCGAGCAAGTGGGGAGCTGTTTTTT
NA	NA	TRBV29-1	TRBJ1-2	CSAVAQSYGYTF	TGCAGCGCGGTTGCTCAATCCTATGGCTACACCTTC
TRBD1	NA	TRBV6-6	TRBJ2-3	CASSYGTGSYTDTQYF	TGTGCCAGCAGTTACGGGACAGGGAGCTACACAGATACGCAGTATTTT
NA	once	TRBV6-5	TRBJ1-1	CASSRGMKNTEAFF	TGTGCCAGCAGTAGGGGCATGAAGAACACTGAAGCTTTCTTT
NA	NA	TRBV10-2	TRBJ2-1	CASSELRAANYNEQFF	TGCGCCAGCAGTGAGTTGCGAGCGGCGAACTACAATGAGCAGTTCTTC
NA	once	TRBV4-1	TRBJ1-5	CASSQDSVYGGRNQPQHF	TGCGCCAGCAGCCAAGATTCGGTGTACGGGGGTCGCAATCAGCCCCAGCATTTT
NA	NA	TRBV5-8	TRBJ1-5	CASRPRGNQPQHF	TGTGCCAGCAGACCCAGGGGCAATCAGCCCCAGCATTTT
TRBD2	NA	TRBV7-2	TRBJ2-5	CASSLIAGVSEQYF	TGTGCCAGCAGCTTAATAGCGGGAGTAAGTGAGCAGTACTTC
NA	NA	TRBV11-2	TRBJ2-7	CASSLGPSSSYEQYF	TGTGCCAGCAGCTTAGGTCCCAGTAGCTCCTACGAGCAGTACTTC
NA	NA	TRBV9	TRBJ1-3	CASSASSLGDSGNTIYF	TGTGCCAGCAGCGCCTCGTCTTTGGGGGACTCTGGAAACACCATATATTTT
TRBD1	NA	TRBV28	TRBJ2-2	CASSYLDRPTGELFF	TGTGCCAGCAGTTATTTGGACAGGCCTACCGGGGAGCTGTTTTTT
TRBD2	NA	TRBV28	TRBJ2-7	CASTRTSWHEQYF	TGTGCCAGCACAAGGACTAGTTGGCACGAGCAGTACTTC
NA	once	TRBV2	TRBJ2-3	CASSDAGGDTQYF	TGTGCCAGCAGTGATGCTGGGGGGGATACGCAGTATTTT
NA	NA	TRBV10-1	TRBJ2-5	CASRGHHQYF	TGCGCCAGCAGGGGACACCATCAGTACTTC
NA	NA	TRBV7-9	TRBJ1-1	CASSLEQGNTEAFF	TGTGCCAGCAGCTTAGAGCAGGGGAACACTGAAGCTTTCTTT
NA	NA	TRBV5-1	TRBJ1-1	CASSLEPANTEAFF	TGCGCCAGCAGCTTGGAACCTGCGAACACTGAAGCTTTCTTT
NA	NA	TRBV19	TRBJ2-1	CASRGGFGRYNEQFF	TGTGCCAGTAGGGGGGGCTTTGGGAGATACAATGAGCAGTTCTTC
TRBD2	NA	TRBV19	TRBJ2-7	CASSRPSGTSYEQYF	TGTGCCAGTAGTAGGCCTAGCGGGACGTCCTACGAGCAGTACTTC
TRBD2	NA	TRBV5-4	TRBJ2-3	CASSVSGRGGDTQYF	TGTGCCAGCAGCGTAAGCGGGAGAGGTGGAGATACGCAGTATTTT
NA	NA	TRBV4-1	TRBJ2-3	CASSLGVSGGSTDTQYF	TGCGCCAGCAGCCTGGGCGTGTCAGGAGGATCCACAGATACGCAGTATTTT
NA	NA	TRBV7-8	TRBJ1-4	CASRTDGGGSEKLFF	TGTGCCAGCAGAACGGACGGGGGGGGGAGTGAAAAACTGTTTTTT
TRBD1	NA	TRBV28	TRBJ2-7	CASSGPGQGAYEQYF	TGTGCCAGCAGTGGTCCGGGACAGGGGGCCTACGAGCAGTACTTC
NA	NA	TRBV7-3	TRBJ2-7	CASSSKFGHFYEQYF	TGTGCCAGCAGCTCAAAGTTCGGACACTTTTACGAGCAGTACTTC
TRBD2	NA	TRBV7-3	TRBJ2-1	CASSLTREGLNEQFF	TGTGCCAGCAGCTTAACGCGGGAGGGGCTCAATGAGCAGTTCTTC
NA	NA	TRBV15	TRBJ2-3	CATSTARGGDTQYF	TGTGCCACCAGCACCGCGCGAGGGGGAGATACGCAGTATTTT
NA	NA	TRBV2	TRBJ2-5	CATGRTAQETQYF	TGTGCCACCGGGCGGACAGCGCAAGAGACCCAGTACTTC
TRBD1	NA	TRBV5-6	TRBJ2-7	CASSSYRDRASDEQYF	TGTGCCAGCAGCTCTTACCGGGACAGGGCATCCGACGAGCAGTACTTC
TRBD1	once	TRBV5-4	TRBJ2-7	CASSLFGNRGEQYF	TGTGCCAGCAGCTTGTTTGGGAACAGGGGAGAGCAGTACTTC
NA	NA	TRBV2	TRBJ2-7	CASWDGAYEQYF	TGTGCCAGCTGGGACGGAGCCTACGAGCAGTACTTC
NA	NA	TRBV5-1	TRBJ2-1	CASSLTGTYNEQFF	TGCGCCAGCAGCTTGACCGGAACCTACAATGAGCAGTTCTTC
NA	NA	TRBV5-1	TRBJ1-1	CASSLEGPVVTEAFF	TGCGCCAGCAGCTTAGAAGGCCCCGTGGTCACTGAAGCTTTCTTT
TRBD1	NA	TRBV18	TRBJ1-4	CASSRQGLATNEKLFF	TGTGCCAGCTCTCGACAGGGCCTTGCAACTAATGAAAAACTGTTTTTT
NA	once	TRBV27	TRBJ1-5	CASSRAGGGNQPQHF	TGTGCCAGCAGTCGGGCAGGTGGCGGCAATCAGCCCCAGCATTTT
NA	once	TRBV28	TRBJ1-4	CASSLYSGRGGEKLFF	TGTGCCAGCAGTTTATACTCGGGCAGGGGAGGTGAAAAACTGTTTTTT
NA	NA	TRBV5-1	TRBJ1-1	CASSLDAGRTEAFF	TGCGCCAGCAGCTTGGACGCGGGGCGTACTGAAGCTTTCTTT
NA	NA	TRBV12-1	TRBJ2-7	CASSPSGDYEQYF	TGTGCCAGCAGTCCTAGCGGAGACTACGAGCAGTACTTC
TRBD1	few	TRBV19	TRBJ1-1	CASSSDREASGNTEAFF	TGTGCCAGTAGTTCGGACAGGGAAGCATCGGGGAACACTGAAGCTTTCTTT
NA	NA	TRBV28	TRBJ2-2	CASTSTNTGELFF	TGTGCCAGCACCTCGACGAACACCGGGGAGCTGTTTTTT
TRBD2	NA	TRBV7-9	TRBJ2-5	CASSLGLASGYQETQYF	TGTGCCAGCAGCTTAGGGCTCGCTAGCGGATACCAAGAGACCCAGTACTTC
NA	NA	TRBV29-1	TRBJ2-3	CSVEQTTNTQYF	TGCAGCGTTGAACAAACGACCAATACGCAGTATTTT
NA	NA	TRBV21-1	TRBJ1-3	CASSKYFGQAGYGNTIYF	TGTGCCAGCAGCAAATATTTCGGACAGGCAGGATACGGAAACACCATATATTTT
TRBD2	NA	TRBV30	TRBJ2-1	CAWTTGTSGYNEQFF	TGTGCCTGGACTACCGGGACTAGCGGGTACAATGAGCAGTTCTTC
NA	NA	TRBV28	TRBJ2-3	CASSLWGGGVDTQYF	TGTGCCAGCAGTTTATGGGGAGGGGGCGTAGATACGCAGTATTTT
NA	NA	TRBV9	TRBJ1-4	CASSVGGSAEKLFF	TGTGCCAGCAGCGTAGGGGGCTCAGCCGAAAAACTGTTTTTT
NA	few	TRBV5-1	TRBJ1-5	CASSLGQINQPQHF	TGCGCCAGCAGCTTGGGACAGATAAATCAGCCCCAGCATTTT
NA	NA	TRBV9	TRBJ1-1	CASSASARRKNTEAFF	TGTGCCAGCAGCGCCTCAGCCCGGCGGAAGAACACTGAAGCTTTCTTT
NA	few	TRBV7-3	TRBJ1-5	CASSLASNQPQHF	TGTGCCAGCAGCTTAGCGAGCAATCAGCCCCAGCATTTT
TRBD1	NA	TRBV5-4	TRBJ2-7	CASSSDRGYEQYF	TGTGCCAGCAGCTCGGACAGGGGCTACGAGCAGTACTTC
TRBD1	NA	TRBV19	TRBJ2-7	CASSTSGTGGPYEQYF	TGTGCCAGTAGTACCTCCGGGACAGGGGGCCCCTACGAGCAGTACTTC
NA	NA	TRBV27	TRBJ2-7	CASSLYLGGPGYEQYF	TGTGCCAGCAGTTTATATCTCGGGGGGCCGGGCTACGAGCAGTACTTC
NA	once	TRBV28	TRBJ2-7	CASSSNRVFF	TGTGCCAGCAGTTCGAACCGGGTTTTCTTC
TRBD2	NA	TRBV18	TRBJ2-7	CASSPRLADRTYEQYF	TGTGCCAGCTCACCCCGACTAGCGGACCGGACCTACGAGCAGTACTTC
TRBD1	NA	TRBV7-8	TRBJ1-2	CASSLDRDRGGYTF	TGTGCCAGCAGCTTGGACCGGGACAGGGGCGGCTACACCTTC
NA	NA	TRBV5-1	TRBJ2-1	CASSLGLVIEQFF	TGCGCCAGCAGCTTGGGCCTAGTCATTGAGCAGTTCTTC
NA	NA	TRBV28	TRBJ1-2	CASSFTTIQGGYTF	TGTGCCAGCAGTTTTACCACGATCCAGGGAGGCTACACCTTC
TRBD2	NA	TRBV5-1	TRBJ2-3	CASSSGGTSGTDTQYF	TGCGCCAGCAGCTCTGGGGGGACTAGCGGGACAGATACGCAGTATTTT
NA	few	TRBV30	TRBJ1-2	CAWSKLNYGYTF	TGTGCCTGGAGTAAGCTTAACTATGGCTACACCTTC
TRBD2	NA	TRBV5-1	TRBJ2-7	CASSLGTSDYEQYF	TGCGCCAGCAGCTTGGGTACTAGCGACTACGAGCAGTACTTC